This T cell receptor (beta chain) was found in a study of blood T cells in healthy people across ages. The second PCR ran roughly 7 to 11 cycles with a sample-barcoded 5' primer and J-beta primers. TCRdb itself ran the 5' RACE reads through MiXCR, one entry per CDR3 protein. This table has roughly 800,000 distinct CDR3 sequences, 25% appearing once. Overall study results and limits: The recorded TCR beta diversity per million T cells decreased in a roughly linear manner with age. Unsorted PBMCs blocked a conclusive comparison of naive and antigen-experienced cells.

With respect to this clonotype: Its antigen is undetermined.

Trimming removed 4 bases from V and 2 bases from J; junction bases left unmatched: 13. CDR1 is SEHNR, CDR2 FQNEAQ, per germline (reference sequence). This CDR3 has 17 amino acids. This sample was shared with a second study, whose subject was T cells of mothers and their children. That report notes: The yield was over 9 million TCR beta CDR3 reads from each mother and approximately 3 million from each child. Persistent microchimeric T cell clones were sought, and none were detected.

The receptor comes from a boy aged 5-17 years in good health. The V gene is TRBV7-9, the J gene TRBJ2-5; TRBD1 agrees at 7 bases. The sequencing sample was made of blood. In DNA form, the CDR3 reads TGTGCCAGCAGCTCGCCTACAGGGGCCAGGGGGCAAGAGACCCAGTACTTC. Protein product: CASSSPTGARGQETQYF.